This T cell receptor beta chain derives from a study of CD8 T cells in ankylosing spondylitis. Study-wide results and caveats: Certain motif variants had earlier appeared in reactive arthritis synovial fluid and blood. From matched ankylosing spondylitis synovial fluid, disease-linked clones were reportedly recovered at significantly enriched levels. CD8+ by phenotype, disease-linked clones were relatively rare in peripheral blood. Apparently characteristic of ankylosing spondylitis blood was a TCR beta motif (roughly 8 highly homologous variants).

This clonotype occurred a few times. Its antigen is unidentified. Library preparation for TCR beta used quantitative 5'-RACE with molecular barcodes. TCRdb re-derived calls from the 5' RACE reads in MiXCR, one entry per CDR3 protein. The data show 300,000 to 400,000 distinct CDR3 sequences, with approximately 20% seen just once and roughly a sixth held by the top ten. CDR3 length: 15 residues. Losses at the gene ends were 6 bases for V and 5 bases for J; bases not matched to a gene: 12. CDR1 MNHNS and CDR2 SASEGT come from the germline V gene. The chain recombines TRBV6-1 with TRBJ2-5, with 7 nucleotides matching TRBD2. The specimen was blood, either unsorted or a sorted T cell fraction (not recorded which). The clonotype comes from a male donor with ankylosing spondylitis. Written as DNA, the CDR3 is TGTGCCAGCAGAGCCGCCCGGGGGGTGGGGGAGACCCAGTACTTC. Amino acid sequence: CASRAARGVGETQYF.